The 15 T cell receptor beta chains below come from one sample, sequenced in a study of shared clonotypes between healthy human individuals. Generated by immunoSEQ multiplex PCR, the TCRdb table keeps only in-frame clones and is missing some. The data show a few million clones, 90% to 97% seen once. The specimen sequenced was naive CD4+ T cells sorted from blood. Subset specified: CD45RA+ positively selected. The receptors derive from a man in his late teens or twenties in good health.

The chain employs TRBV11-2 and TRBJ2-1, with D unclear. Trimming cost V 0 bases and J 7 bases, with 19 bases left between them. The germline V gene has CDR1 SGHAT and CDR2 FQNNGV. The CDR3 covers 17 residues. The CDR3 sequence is CASSLDSRPVAVNEQFF. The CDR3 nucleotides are TGTGCCAGCAGCTTAGATTCCCGCCCCGTCGCAGTTAATGAGCAGTTCTTC.

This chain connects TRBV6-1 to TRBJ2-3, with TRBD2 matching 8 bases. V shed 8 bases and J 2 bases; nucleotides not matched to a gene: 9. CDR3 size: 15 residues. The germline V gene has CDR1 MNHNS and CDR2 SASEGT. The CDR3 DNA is TGTGCCAGCTACGACGGGGGGGGTTTCACAGATACGCAGTATTTT. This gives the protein CASYDGGGFTDTQYF.

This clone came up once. As DNA, the CDR3 is TGTGCCGGCGACCGGGACTTCGGTGGCTACACCTTC. Translating gives CAGDRDFGGYTF. The chain combines TRBV30 with TRBJ1-2, with D possibly TRBD1 on 5 matching bases. CDR3 length: 12 residues. Germline V lookup: CDR1 GTSNPN, CDR2 SVGIG (reference sequence). Trimming shortened V by 8 bases and J by 7 bases, and 17 bases separated the two germline ends.

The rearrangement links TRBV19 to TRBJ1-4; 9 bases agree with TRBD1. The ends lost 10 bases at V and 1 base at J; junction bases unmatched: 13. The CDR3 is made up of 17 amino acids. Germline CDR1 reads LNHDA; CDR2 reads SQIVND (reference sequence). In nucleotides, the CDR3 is TGTGCCACAGCCCCTCCGGGACAGGGTTTAACTAATGAAAAACTGTTTTTT. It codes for CATAPPGQGLTNEKLFF.

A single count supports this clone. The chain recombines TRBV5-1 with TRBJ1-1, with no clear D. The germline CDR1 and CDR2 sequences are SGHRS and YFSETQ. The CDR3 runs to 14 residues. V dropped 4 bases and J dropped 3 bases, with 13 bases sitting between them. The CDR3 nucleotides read TGCGCCAGCAGCCGCAGGTCCGGGGACACTGAAGCTTTCTTT. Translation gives CASSRRSGDTEAFF. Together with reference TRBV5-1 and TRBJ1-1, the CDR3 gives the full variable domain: KAGVTQTPRYLIKTRGQQVTLSCSPISGHRSVSWYQQTPGQGLQFLFEYFSETQRNKGNFPGRFSGRQFSNSRSEMNVSTLELGDSALYLCASSRRSGDTEAFFGQGTRLTVV.

The CDR3 DNA reads TGTGCCAGCAGTGAACTTCAGAACACCGGGGAGCTGTTTTTT. Protein product: CASSELQNTGELFF. The V and J genes are TRBV6-1 and TRBJ2-2; D unclear. The CDR3 runs to 14 residues. V was cut by 2 bases and J by 1 base, with 5 bases left in between. CDR1 and CDR2 from the germline V gene are MNHNS and SASEGT.

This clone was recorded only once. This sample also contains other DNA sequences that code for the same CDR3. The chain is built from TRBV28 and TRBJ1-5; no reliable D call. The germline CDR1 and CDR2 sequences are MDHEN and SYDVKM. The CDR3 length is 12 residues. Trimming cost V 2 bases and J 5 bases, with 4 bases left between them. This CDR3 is CASSLIDQPQHF. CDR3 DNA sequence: TGTGCCAGCAGTTTAATAGATCAGCCCCAGCATTTT.

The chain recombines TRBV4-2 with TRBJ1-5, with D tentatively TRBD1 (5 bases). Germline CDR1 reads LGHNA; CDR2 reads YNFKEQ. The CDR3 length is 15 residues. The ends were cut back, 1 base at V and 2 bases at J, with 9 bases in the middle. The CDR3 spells CASSQGGEGNQPQHF. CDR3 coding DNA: TGTGCCAGCAGCCAAGGAGGGGAGGGCAATCAGCCCCAGCATTTT.

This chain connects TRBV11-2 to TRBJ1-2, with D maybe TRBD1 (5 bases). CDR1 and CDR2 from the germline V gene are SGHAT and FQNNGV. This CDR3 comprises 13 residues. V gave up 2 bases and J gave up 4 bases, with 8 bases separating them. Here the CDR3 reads CASSLQGTYGYTF. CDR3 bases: TGTGCCAGCAGCTTACAGGGTACCTATGGCTACACCTTC.

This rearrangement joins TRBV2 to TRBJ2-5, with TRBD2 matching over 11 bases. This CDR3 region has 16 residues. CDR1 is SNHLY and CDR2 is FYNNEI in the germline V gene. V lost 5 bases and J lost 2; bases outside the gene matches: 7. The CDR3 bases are TGTGCCAGCAGTATAACTAGCGGGGGAGCTCAAGAGACCCAGTACTTC. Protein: CASSITSGGAQETQYF.

The CDR3 spells CAISPGTGAFNNSPLHF. The CDR3 nucleotides read TGTGCCATCAGTCCCGGGACAGGGGCCTTCAATAATTCACCCCTCCACTTT. The chain is built from TRBV10-3 and TRBJ1-6; the match to TRBD1 covers 10 bases. This CDR3 contains 17 residues. The V gene's germline CDR1 is ENHRY and CDR2 SYGVKD. V lost 5 bases and J lost 5; bases outside the gene matches: 9.

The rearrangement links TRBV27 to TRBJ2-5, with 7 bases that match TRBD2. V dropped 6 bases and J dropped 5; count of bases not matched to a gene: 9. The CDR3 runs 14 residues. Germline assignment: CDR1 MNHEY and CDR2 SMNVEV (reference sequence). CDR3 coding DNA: TGTGCCAGCAGGATGAGCGGGGTTGGGGAGACCCAGTACTTC. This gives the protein CASRMSGVGETQYF.

CDR3 nucleotide sequence: TGTGCCATCAGTTCGCCCGGACAGGGGATCCACGAGCAGTACTTC. Translating gives CAISSPGQGIHEQYF. The V gene is TRBV10-3, the J gene TRBJ2-7; 9 bases match TRBD1. J gave up 5 bases and V 5 bases, and 10 bases lay outside the gene matches. This CDR3 has 15 amino acids. Germline CDR1 and CDR2: ENHRY and SYGVKD.

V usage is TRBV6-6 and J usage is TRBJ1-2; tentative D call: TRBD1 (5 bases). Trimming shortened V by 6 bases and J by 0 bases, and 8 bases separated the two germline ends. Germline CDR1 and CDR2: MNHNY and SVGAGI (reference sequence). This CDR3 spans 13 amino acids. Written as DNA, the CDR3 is TGTGCCAGCAGCTCACAGGCTAACTATGGCTACACCTTC. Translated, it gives CASSSQANYGYTF.

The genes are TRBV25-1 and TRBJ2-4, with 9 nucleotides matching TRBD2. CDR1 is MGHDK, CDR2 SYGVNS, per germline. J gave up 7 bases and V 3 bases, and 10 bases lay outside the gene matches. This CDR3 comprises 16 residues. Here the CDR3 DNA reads TGTGCCAGCAGTGAGTTAGATAGCGGGGGTGTGAACATTCAGTACTTC. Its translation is CASSELDSGGVNIQYF.